The sequence of this TCR beta chain was determined in a study of CDR3 diversity in severe acne. TCRdb processed the PCR reads anew with MiXCR; each CDR3 protein has one entry. The table has roughly 81,000 distinct CDR3 sequences, 45% to 55% seen once. V was clipped by 0 bases and J by 2 bases, with 11 bases between them. Germline V gene lookup returns CDR1 SGHTA and CDR2 FQGNSA. The CDR3 consists of 15 residues. The table lists this clonotype with a few counts. This TCR was sampled from a male donor in good health, serving as a control. The V and J genes are TRBV7-2 and TRBJ2-7; perhaps TRBD2 as D (6 bases). Sequences were obtained from blood. The CDR3 is CASSLAGGIPYEQYF. DNA of the CDR3: TGTGCCAGCAGCTTAGCAGGCGGGATCCCCTACGAGCAGTACTTC. Combining the CDR3 with reference TRBV7-2 and TRBJ2-7 gives the whole variable domain GAGVSQSPSNKVTEKGKDVELRCDPISGHTALYWYRQSLGQGLEFLIYFQGNSAPDKSGLPSDRFSAERTGGSVSTLTIQRTQQEDSAVYLCASSLAGGIPYEQYFGPGTRLTVT.